The clone carrying this TCR beta chain has more than one count but fewer than ten. Data came from immunoSEQ multiplex PCR; TCRdb stores just in-frame clones and leaves some out. The table records 390,000 or so clones, 75% to 95% of them present only once. This record belongs to a study of control samples from healthy donors and cancer patients. This CDR3 is built from 13 residues. The V gene lost 2 bases and the J gene lost 6 bases, with 14 bases spanning the gap. The germline V gene has CDR1 GTSNPN and CDR2 SVGIG (reference sequence). Input material: PBMCs. This chain uses TRBV30 with TRBJ2-7; weak D call: TRBD1 (6 bases). This receptor was identified in a man in his forties or fifties with head and neck cancer. The DNA for the CDR3 is TGTGCCTGGAGTAAACGAGACAGGAGCGAGCAGTACTTC. This translates into CAWSKRDRSEQYF.